This note documents a single TCR beta chain sequence. Measured with immunoSEQ multiplex PCR; TCRdb has only the in-frame clones, and not every one. The data contain 150,000 to 200,000 clones, 85% to 90% of them singletons. The data belong to a study of blood T cell repertoires in COVID-19. Germline V gene lookup returns CDR1 SGHRS and CDR2 YFSETQ. This CDR3 has 17 residues. V shed 7 bases and J 0 bases; nucleotides not matched to a gene: 11. The receptor was isolated from a woman in her 70s with acute or convalescent COVID-19. Material for sequencing was peripheral blood. The V gene is TRBV5-1, the J gene TRBJ2-1; 9 bases are a match to TRBD1. DNA of the CDR3: TGCGCCAGCGAGGGACAGGGTAAGACTTCCTCCTACAATGAGCAGTTCTTC. Translation: CASEGQGKTSSYNEQFF.